These 21 T cell receptor beta chains share one sample of origin, sequenced in a study of OX40 agonist ivuxolimab in advanced cancers. Sequencing used immunoSEQ multiplex PCR; TCRdb keeps in-frame clones, though not all of them. Among fewer than 55,000 clones, 75% to 90% were seen once, and the ten largest hold 14%. The sample here was CD4+ or CD8+ T cells sorted from blood, taken in a trial of the OX40 agonist ivuxolimab. The receptors were sampled from an adult with an advanced solid tumor such as melanoma, head and neck, liver or kidney cancer.

This chain joins TRBV9 and TRBJ2-7, with 9 bases lining up with TRBD2. The CDR3 is made up of 15 amino acids. The trim removed 0 bases at V and 2 bases at J, leaving 3 bases unmatched. The germline CDR1 and CDR2 sequences are SGDLS and YYNGEE. CDR3 in DNA: TGTGCCAGCAGCGTAGGCGGGGGGGGTACCTACGAGCAGTACTTC. Its translation is CASSVGGGGTYEQYF.

V is TRBV27 and J is TRBJ1-4; D is unclear. The CDR3 loop spans 13 amino acids. V lost 7 bases and J 6 bases, leaving 12 bases between the germline ends. Germline loops: CDR1 MNHEY, CDR2 SMNVEV (reference sequence). Here the CDR3 reads CASTAGLHEKLFF. The CDR3 nucleotides are TGTGCCAGCACTGCTGGCCTTCATGAAAAACTGTTTTTT.

This clone has only a few counts. The gene calls are TRBV6-1 and TRBJ1-6; 8 positions match TRBD1. Trimming cost V 4 bases and J 3 bases; bases outside gene matches: 2. Germline V lookup: CDR1 MNHNS, CDR2 SASEGT. This CDR3 contains 15 residues. CDR3 amino acids: CASSVDRGYNSPLHF. In nucleotides, the CDR3 is TGTGCCAGCAGTGTAGACAGGGGCTATAATTCACCCCTCCACTTT.

The chain carries TRBV30 and TRBJ2-7, with D unresolved. V dropped 0 bases and J dropped 2 bases, with 11 bases sitting between them. The length of the CDR3 is 14 residues. Per the germline V gene, CDR1 is GTSNPN and CDR2 is SVGIG (reference sequence). CDR3 nucleotides: TGTGCCTGGAGTGTACCTGAGTACACCTACGAGCAGTACTTC. Translated: CAWSVPEYTYEQYF.

This clone was seen only once. This sequence joins TRBV7-9 and TRBJ2-1, with TRBD2 as a possible D gene (6 bases). The CDR3 consists of 17 residues. Germline V gives CDR1 SEHNR, CDR2 FQNEAQ (reference sequence). Trimming cost V 1 base and J 0 bases, with 13 bases left between them. The CDR3 is CASSLGVAGSSYNEQFF. CDR3 sequence (DNA): TGTGCCAGCAGCTTAGGGGTTGCGGGGTCCTCCTACAATGAGCAGTTCTTC.

This chain connects TRBV30 to TRBJ1-4, with D hard to call. The CDR3 contains 13 residues. Per the germline V gene, CDR1 is GTSNPN and CDR2 is SVGIG (reference sequence). With 0 bases removed from V and 7 bases from J, the gap between germline ends came to 9 bases. CDR3 amino acids: CAWSVVGGEKLFF. In DNA, the CDR3 is TGTGCCTGGAGTGTAGTAGGTGGTGAAAAACTGTTTTTT.

V and J are TRBV27 and TRBJ1-1; TRBD1 aligns across 8 bases. CDR3 length: 15 residues. V dropped 4 bases and J dropped 7; count of bases not matched to a gene: 11. Germline CDR1 and CDR2: MNHEY and SMNVEV (reference sequence). CDR3 in DNA: TGTGCCAGCAGTTCCGCTCCCAGGGGGCTTAGTGAAGCTTTCTTT. This gives the protein CASSSAPRGLSEAFF.

The chain links TRBV15 to TRBJ2-6, with TRBD2 identical over 8 bases. The CDR3 spans 17 residues. V dropped 1 base and J dropped 2; count of bases not matched to a gene: 4. Germline loops: CDR1 LNHNV, CDR2 YYDKDF (reference sequence). CDR3 loop: CATSRAPGGPGANVLTF. DNA of the CDR3: TGTGCCACCAGCAGAGCCCCGGGGGGGCCTGGGGCCAACGTCCTGACTTTC.

The gene calls are TRBV19 and TRBJ2-1; D is unresolved. CDR1 LNHDA and CDR2 SQIVND come from the germline V gene (reference sequence). V shed 0 bases and J shed 7 bases, with 7 bases lying between them. The CDR3 spans 13 residues. The CDR3 is CASSIDLENEQFF. Written as DNA, the CDR3 is TGTGCCAGTAGTATAGATCTGGAAAATGAGCAGTTCTTC.

The count of this clone is one. The chain combines TRBV5-1 with TRBJ2-7; 9 bases line up with TRBD1. The CDR3 is 15 amino acids. V dropped 0 bases and J dropped 4; count of bases not matched to a gene: 5. Germline V CDR1 and CDR2: SGHRS, YFSETQ. The CDR3 loop reads CASSLGYGQGYEQYF. CDR3 nucleotides: TGCGCCAGCAGCTTGGGCTATGGACAGGGGTACGAGCAGTACTTC.

The gene calls are TRBV29-1 and TRBJ2-7; 9 bases align to TRBD1. The ends lost 7 bases at V and 4 bases at J; junction bases unmatched: 8. Germline assignment: CDR1 SQVTM and CDR2 ANQGSEA. The CDR3 covers 13 residues. The CDR3 region is CSAEDRGAYEQYF. The CDR3 nucleotides read TGCAGCGCAGAAGACAGGGGGGCGTACGAGCAGTACTTC.

J is TRBJ2-3 and V is TRBV30, with TRBD1 matching 11 bases. This CDR3 contains 16 residues. V shed 3 bases and J 6 bases; nucleotides not matched to a gene: 11. Per germline, CDR1 GTSNPN and CDR2 SVGIG (reference sequence). The CDR3 DNA follows: TGTGCCTGGAGGGAGGGGACAGGGGGATTTTTGGATACGCAGTATTTT. This sequence encodes CAWREGTGGFLDTQYF.

This clone was observed once. Other DNA sequences within the sample encode an identical CDR3. J is TRBJ1-1 and V is TRBV5-6; TRBD1 agrees at 7 bases. This CDR3 is built from 17 residues. J was trimmed by 4 bases and V by 4 bases; bases with no gene match: 16. Germline CDR1 reads SGHDT; CDR2 reads YYEEEE. The DNA of the CDR3 is TGTGCCAGCAGCCTGGCTTCCTCGGAGGGGGCGCTCACTGAAGCTTTCTTT. It encodes CASSLASSEGALTEAFF.

A single count supports this clone. The V gene is TRBV27, the J gene TRBJ2-1; 7 nucleotides match TRBD2. The V gene end was trimmed by 5 bases and the J gene end by 5 bases; junction bases not matched to a gene: 9. The CDR3 runs 15 residues. Germline loops: CDR1 MNHEY, CDR2 SMNVEV (reference sequence). The CDR3 region is CASSLIGGFNNEQFF. DNA for the CDR3: TGTGCCAGCAGTCTCATCGGGGGGTTTAACAATGAGCAGTTCTTC.

The chain uses TRBV9 and TRBJ1-4; D might be TRBD1 (5 bases). This CDR3 contains 15 residues. Germline lookup yields CDR1 SGDLS and CDR2 YYNGEE. Trimming shortened V by 3 bases and J by 6 bases, and 15 bases separated the two germline ends. The CDR3 coding sequence is TGTGCCAGCAGCGCCGGGGGGAGTACCTATGAAAAACTGTTTTTT. Residues: CASSAGGSTYEKLFF.

The gene calls are TRBV7-8 and TRBJ2-5, with D tentatively TRBD2 (5 bases). The better agreement between TRBJ2-7 and the DNA end casts doubt on the J call. The CDR3 has 13 amino acids. Germline loops: CDR1 SGHVS, CDR2 FQNEAQ. CDR3 nucleotide sequence: TGTGCCAGCAGCTTGTCGGGGTCCTACGAGCAGTACTTC. Its protein is CASSLSGSYEQYF.

This clone was observed a single time. The gene calls are TRBV7-2 and TRBJ2-7, with 9 positions matching TRBD1. The germline CDR1 and CDR2 sequences are SGHTA and FQGNSA. The CDR3 sequence is 15 residues long. The V and J ends lost 1 base and 5 bases, in that order; junction bases with no gene match: 6. The CDR3 coding sequence is TGTGCCAGCAGCTTAGGGGGGACAGGGACGGACGAGCAGTACTTC. This translates into CASSLGGTGTDEQYF.

The chain recombines TRBV2 with TRBJ2-1; D gene uncertain. Per germline, CDR1 SNHLY and CDR2 FYNNEI. Trimming removed 4 bases from V and 0 bases from J, with 13 bases in between. This CDR3 has 16 amino acids. This CDR3 reads CASSATVTNSYNEQFF. The DNA for the CDR3 is TGTGCCAGCAGTGCGACGGTGACGAACTCCTACAATGAGCAGTTCTTC.

This rearrangement joins TRBV6-6 to TRBJ1-2; 8 nucleotides match TRBD1. With 2 bases clipped from V and 6 bases from J, the junction kept 5 bases outside the gene matches. CDR3 length: 14 residues. Germline CDR1 MNHNY, CDR2 SVGAGI (reference sequence). The CDR3 DNA sequence: TGTGCCAGCAGTTACATACAGGGGGGGGATGGCTACACCTTC. Amino acid sequence: CASSYIQGGDGYTF.

This chain joins TRBV4-1 and TRBJ2-3; maybe TRBD1 (5 bases). The germline CDR1 and CDR2 sequences are MGHRA and YSYEKL. Trimming left V 0 bases short and J 2 bases short, with 15 bases between. The CDR3 is made up of 17 amino acids. CDR3 bases: TGCGCCAGCAGCCAAGAACGTACTGGGGCCTACACAGATACGCAGTATTTT. Its protein product is CASSQERTGAYTDTQYF.

The rearrangement joins TRBV5-6 to TRBJ1-1; D gene unclear. This CDR3 comprises 14 residues. Germline V lookup: CDR1 SGHDT, CDR2 YYEEEE. V dropped 0 bases and J dropped 2 bases, with 8 bases sitting between them. CDR3 protein: CASSLGEPNTEAFF. For the CDR3, the DNA is TGTGCCAGCAGCTTGGGCGAGCCCAACACTGAAGCTTTCTTT.